This paragraph reports one TCR beta chain. The sample belongs to a study of cytomegalovirus exposure and HLA in healthy donors. With 60 Vbeta and 13 Jbeta primers, the PCR was carried out. Measured with immunoSEQ multiplex PCR; TCRdb has only the in-frame clones, and not every one. The top ten hold roughly 1.6% of the sample, which has approximately 170,000 clones, around 79% seen once. The CDR3 loop spans 14 amino acids. The germline CDR1 and CDR2 sequences are LNHDA and SQIVND (reference sequence). Trimming left V 1 base short and J 4 bases short, with 11 bases between. The source material was PBMCs. V gene TRBV19 combines with J gene TRBJ2-7; possibly TRBD2 for D (6 bases). This receptor was taken from a woman between 18 and 30 years old in good health and CMV-seronegative. In DNA, the CDR3 is TGTGCCAGTAGTATAGGGCCGGGGGTTTACGAGCAGTACTTC. Its protein is CASSIGPGVYEQYF.